A single sample gave rise to the 3 T cell receptor beta chains below, sequenced in a study of beta chain features in type 1 diabetes. As every portion of the isolated RNA was reverse transcribed, the sequencing read expressed TCRB transcripts. Method: immunoSEQ multiplex PCR; TCRdb's copy keeps in-frame clones and lacks some. The sample yields around 500,000 clones, about 10% seen once. The sequenced sample consisted of naive CD4+ T cells from blood. Receptors originate from a woman between 18 and 30 years old in good health.

This chain uses TRBV21-1 with TRBJ2-7. TRBV21-1 is a pseudogene segment. This CDR3 spans 15 amino acids. CDR3 protein: CASSKDVFLSYEQYF. CDR3 nucleotides: TGTGCCAGCAGCAAGGACGTTTTTCTCTCCTACGAGCAGTACTTC.

This clone turned up a few times. This rearrangement joins TRBV11-2 to TRBJ2-1; D perhaps matches TRBD2 (5 bases). Trimming shortened V by 5 bases and J by 0 bases, and 8 bases separated the two germline ends. CDR3 length equals 14 residues. Germline V gene data show CDR1 as SGHAT and CDR2 as FQNNGV. The CDR3 region is CASSQGSSYNEQFF. CDR3 sequence (DNA): TGTGCCAGCAGCCAAGGGAGCTCCTACAATGAGCAGTTCTTC.

This clone occurred a few times. The chain has TRBV21-1 and TRBJ1-4; TRBD1 is the table's D call, not checked against the DNA. TRBV21-1 is a documented pseudogene. The CDR3 sequence is 14 residues long. The CDR3 DNA reads as TGTGCCAGCAGTAGGGGATCAACTAATGAAAAACTGTTTTTT. The encoded protein is CASSRGSTNEKLFF.